This T cell receptor (beta chain) was retrieved from a study of shared clonotypes between healthy human individuals. Sequenced by immunoSEQ multiplex PCR; TCRdb stores in-frame clones only, minus some. The table shows 2 million to 2.5 million clones, with about nine tenths occurring only once. Trimming cost V 1 base and J 7 bases, with 17 bases left between them. CDR1 and CDR2 (germline): LNHNV, YYDKDF (reference sequence). The CDR3 extends over 15 amino acids. The rearrangement links TRBV15 to TRBJ2-7, with D possibly TRBD1 on 7 matching bases. The sequencing sample was made of naive CD4+ T cells from PBMCs. This sample's subset: CD45RA+ positively selected. The clonotype comes from a man in his late teens or twenties in good health. Some clones in this sample may be carry-over from other donors' samples. The CDR3 DNA reads as TGTGCCACCAGCAGAGCCGGGACCCCAGGGGGGGAGCAGTACTTC. Translated: CATSRAGTPGGEQYF.